The present TCR beta chain was sequenced within a study of vaccination and CD4 T cells after COVID-19. The wider study: Collection of post-vaccine samples followed dose two by a median approximately 69 days, spanning a range of 14 to 241.

With respect to this clonotype: What it binds is not known.

The germline V gene encodes CDR1 MNHNS and CDR2 SASEGT. With 5 bases clipped from V and 3 bases from J, the junction kept 14 bases outside the gene matches. The CDR3 is 17 residues long. Treatment: approximately 10-day PBMC culture with coronavirus spike peptide pools or control peptides (ViraFEST assay). Before the COVID-19 pandemic (2011-2018), CD4+ T cells were obtained from the unexposed donor. On day 3 and again on day 7, fresh IL-2 medium was used to replace half the medium. Once obtained from cultured CD4+ T cells, the DNA was sequenced using the Oncomine TCR Beta short-read assay. MiXCR was run by TCRdb on the PCR reads, yielding one entry per CDR3 protein. This table holds about 4,300 distinct CDR3 sequences, 63% found once.

The source material was CD4+ T cells from blood, cultured in vitro. This sequence joins TRBV6-1 and TRBJ2-3; TRBD1 matches 7 bases. This clonotype originated in a human donor in good health. CDR3 amino acids: CASSQSPTTGITDTQYF. As DNA, the CDR3 is TGTGCCAGCAGTCAATCACCCACGACAGGGATTACAGATACGCAGTATTTT.